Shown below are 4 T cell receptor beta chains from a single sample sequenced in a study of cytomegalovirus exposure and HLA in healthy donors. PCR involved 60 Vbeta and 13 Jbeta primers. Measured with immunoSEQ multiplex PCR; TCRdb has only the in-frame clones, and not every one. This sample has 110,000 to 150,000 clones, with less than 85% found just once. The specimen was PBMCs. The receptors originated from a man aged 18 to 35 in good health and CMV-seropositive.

CDR3 sequence (DNA): TGTGCTAGTGGTTTGGTAGCAGCGGGGGGCTACACCTTC. Its protein product is CASGLVAAGGYTF. The rearrangement joins TRBV12-5 to TRBJ1-2; no reliable D call. CDR1 and CDR2 (germline): LGHNT, FRNRAP. With 0 bases removed from V and 8 bases from J, the gap between germline ends came to 10 bases. The CDR3 runs 13 residues.

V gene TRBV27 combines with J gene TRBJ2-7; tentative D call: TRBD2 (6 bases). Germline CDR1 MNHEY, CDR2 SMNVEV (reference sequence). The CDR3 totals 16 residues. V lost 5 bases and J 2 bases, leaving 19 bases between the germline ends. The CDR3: CASSARAGLGAYEQYF. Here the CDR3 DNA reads TGTGCCAGCAGTGCACGGGCGGGATTAGGCGCCTACGAGCAGTACTTC.

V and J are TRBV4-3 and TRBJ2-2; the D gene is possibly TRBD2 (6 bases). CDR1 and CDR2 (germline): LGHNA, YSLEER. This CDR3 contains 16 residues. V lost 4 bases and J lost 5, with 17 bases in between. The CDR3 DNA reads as TGCGCCAGCAGCCCAGTAGCGGTCCCGCGGACCGGGGAGCTGTTTTTT. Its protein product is CASSPVAVPRTGELFF.

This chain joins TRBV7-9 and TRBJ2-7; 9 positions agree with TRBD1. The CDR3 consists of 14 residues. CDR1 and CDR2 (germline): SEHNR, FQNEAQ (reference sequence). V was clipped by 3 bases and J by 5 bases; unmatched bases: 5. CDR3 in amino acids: CASSFGDRVHEQYF. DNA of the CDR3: TGTGCCAGCAGCTTTGGGGACAGGGTCCACGAGCAGTACTTC.